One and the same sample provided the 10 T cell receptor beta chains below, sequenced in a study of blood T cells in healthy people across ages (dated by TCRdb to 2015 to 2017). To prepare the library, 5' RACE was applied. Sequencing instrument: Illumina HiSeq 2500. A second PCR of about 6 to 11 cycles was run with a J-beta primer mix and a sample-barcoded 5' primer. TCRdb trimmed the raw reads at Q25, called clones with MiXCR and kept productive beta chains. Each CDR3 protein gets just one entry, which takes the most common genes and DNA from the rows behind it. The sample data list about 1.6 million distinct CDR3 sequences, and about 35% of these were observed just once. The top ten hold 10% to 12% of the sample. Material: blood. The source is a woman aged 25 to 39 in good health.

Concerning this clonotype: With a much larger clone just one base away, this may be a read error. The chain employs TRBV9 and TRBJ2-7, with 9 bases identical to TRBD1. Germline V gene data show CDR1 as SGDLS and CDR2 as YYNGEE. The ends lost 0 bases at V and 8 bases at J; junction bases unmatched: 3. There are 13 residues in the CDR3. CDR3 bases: TGTGCCAGCAGCGTAGGCGGACAGGGGCAGCAGTACTTC. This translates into CASSVGGQGQQYF.

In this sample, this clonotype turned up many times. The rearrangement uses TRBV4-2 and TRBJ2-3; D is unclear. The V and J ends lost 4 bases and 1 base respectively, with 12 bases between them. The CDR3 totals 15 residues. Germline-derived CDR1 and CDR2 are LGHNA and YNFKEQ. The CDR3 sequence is CASSPSSTGTDTQYF. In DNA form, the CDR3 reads TGTGCCAGCAGCCCCTCCAGCACGGGCACAGATACGCAGTATTTT.

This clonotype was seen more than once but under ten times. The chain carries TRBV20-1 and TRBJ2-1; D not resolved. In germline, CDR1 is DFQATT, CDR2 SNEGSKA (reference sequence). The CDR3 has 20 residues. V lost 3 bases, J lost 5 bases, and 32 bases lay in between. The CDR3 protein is CSASFRTLFNPQVNNNEQFF. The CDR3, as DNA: TGCAGTGCTAGTTTTCGCACCCTATTTAACCCACAAGTCAACAACAATGAGCAGTTCTTC.

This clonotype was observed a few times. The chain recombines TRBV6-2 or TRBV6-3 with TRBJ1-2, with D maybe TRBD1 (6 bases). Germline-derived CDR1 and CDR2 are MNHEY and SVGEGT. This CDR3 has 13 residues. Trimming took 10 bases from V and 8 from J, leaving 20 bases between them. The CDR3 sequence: CAISPDRSGGYTF. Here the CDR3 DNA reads TGTGCCATTTCTCCCGACAGGAGTGGCGGCTACACCTTC.

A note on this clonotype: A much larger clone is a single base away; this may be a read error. CDR3: CASSLGSGPSHEQYF. The CDR3 DNA is TGTGCCAGCAGTTTAGGTAGCGGCCCATCCCACGAGCAGTACTTC. The chain recombines TRBV27 with TRBJ2-7, with D possibly TRBD2 on 6 matching bases. The CDR3 consists of 15 residues. Per the germline V gene, CDR1 is MNHEY and CDR2 is SMNVEV (reference sequence). The V end was cut by 2 bases, the J end by 5 bases, with 16 bases between.

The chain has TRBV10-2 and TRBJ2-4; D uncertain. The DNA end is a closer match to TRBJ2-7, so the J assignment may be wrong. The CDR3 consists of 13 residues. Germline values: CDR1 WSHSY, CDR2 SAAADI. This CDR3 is CASSEGHPPEQYF. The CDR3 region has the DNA TGCGCCAGCAGTGAGGGGCATCCTCCCGAGCAGTACTTC.

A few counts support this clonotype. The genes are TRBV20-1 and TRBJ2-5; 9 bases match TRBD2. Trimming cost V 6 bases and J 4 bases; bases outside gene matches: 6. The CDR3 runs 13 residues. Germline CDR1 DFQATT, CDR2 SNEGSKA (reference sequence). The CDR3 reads CSAREGARETQYF. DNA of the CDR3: TGCAGTGCGCGGGAGGGGGCAAGAGAGACCCAGTACTTC.

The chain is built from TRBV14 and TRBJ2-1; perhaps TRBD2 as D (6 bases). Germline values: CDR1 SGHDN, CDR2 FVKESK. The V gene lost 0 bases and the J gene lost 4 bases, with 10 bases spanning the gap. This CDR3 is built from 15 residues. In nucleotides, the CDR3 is TGTGCCAGCAGCCAAGAGTGGGGGGAGTACAATGAGCAGTTCTTC. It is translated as CASSQEWGEYNEQFF.

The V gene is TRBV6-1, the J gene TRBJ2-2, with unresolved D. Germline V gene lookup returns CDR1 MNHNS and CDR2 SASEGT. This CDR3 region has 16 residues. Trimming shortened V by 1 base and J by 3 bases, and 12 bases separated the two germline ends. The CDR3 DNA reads TGTGCCAGCAGTGAAGGTTTGGGCTCCTACACCGGGGAGCTGTTTTTT. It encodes CASSEGLGSYTGELFF.

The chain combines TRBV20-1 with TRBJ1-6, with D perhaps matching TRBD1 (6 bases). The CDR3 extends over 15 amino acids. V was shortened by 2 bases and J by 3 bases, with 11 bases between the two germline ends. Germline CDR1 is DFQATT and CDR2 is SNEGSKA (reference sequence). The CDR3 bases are TGCAGTGCTAGATGGGGGGCGGTCTATAATTCACCCCTCCACTTT. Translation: CSARWGAVYNSPLHF.